The rows below give T cell receptor beta chains drawn from one sample of a study of T cell responses to AZD1222 COVID-19 vaccine. The repertoire was sequenced with immunoSEQ multiplex PCR; TCRdb's copy has only in-frame clones and lacks some. The data contain about 15,000 clones, about 88% of them singletons. The input for sequencing was peripheral blood, taken 28 days after the second AZD1222 dose. Every receptor here comes from an adult who received the AZD1222 COVID-19 vaccine. Each CDR3 is given with its conserved first and last residue. Fields, in order: clone size, V gene, J gene, D gene, CDR3 DNA, CDR3 protein. The D gene is left open where the match is weak. Clone size is stated in some rows and not others, as once, few, many or a class when expanded.

>-|TRBV10-3|TRBJ2-2|-
TGTGCCATCAGTGTCCTACAGGGAAAAAACACCGGGGAGCTGTTTTTT
CAISVLQGKNTGELFF
>-|TRBV19|TRBJ2-5|TRBD1
TGTGCCAGTAGTAAAGGGGGCCCCCAAGAGACCCAGTACTTC
CASSKGGPQETQYF
>-|TRBV7-9|TRBJ2-4|-
TGTGCCAGCAGCTTAGGCCAGGGTGGAAACATTCAGTACTTC
CASSLGQGGNIQYF
>-|TRBV28|TRBJ2-7|-
TGTGCCAGCAAGCCGGGGCGGGGGACAGTCTCCTACGAGCAGTACTTC
CASKPGRGTVSYEQYF
>-|TRBV7-8|TRBJ1-1|-
TGTGCCAGCAGCCCAGCGACAGGTTCGAACACTGAAGCTTTCTTT
CASSPATGSNTEAFF
>-|TRBV4-1|TRBJ2-3|-
TGCGCCAGCAGCCAGTGGCAGGAACCCCAGGGAGGTACGCAGTATTTT
CASSQWQEPQGGTQYF
>few|TRBV5-1|TRBJ2-1|-
TGCGCCAGCAGCTTGCAGGACCTCAGGCAGGATGAGCAGTTCTTC
CASSLQDLRQDEQFF
>-|TRBV7-2|TRBJ1-3|TRBD1
TGTGCCAGCAGCTCGACAGGGTTCTACACCATATATTTT
CASSSTGFYTIYF
>-|TRBV5-1|TRBJ1-1|TRBD1
TGCGCCAGCAGCTTGGGAGGGACAGGGGGGAACACTGAAGCTTTCTTT
CASSLGGTGGNTEAFF
>-|TRBV11-2|TRBJ1-4|TRBD1
TGTGCCAGCAGCCGGACAGGGAGGCAGAATGAAAAACTGTTTTTT
CASSRTGRQNEKLFF